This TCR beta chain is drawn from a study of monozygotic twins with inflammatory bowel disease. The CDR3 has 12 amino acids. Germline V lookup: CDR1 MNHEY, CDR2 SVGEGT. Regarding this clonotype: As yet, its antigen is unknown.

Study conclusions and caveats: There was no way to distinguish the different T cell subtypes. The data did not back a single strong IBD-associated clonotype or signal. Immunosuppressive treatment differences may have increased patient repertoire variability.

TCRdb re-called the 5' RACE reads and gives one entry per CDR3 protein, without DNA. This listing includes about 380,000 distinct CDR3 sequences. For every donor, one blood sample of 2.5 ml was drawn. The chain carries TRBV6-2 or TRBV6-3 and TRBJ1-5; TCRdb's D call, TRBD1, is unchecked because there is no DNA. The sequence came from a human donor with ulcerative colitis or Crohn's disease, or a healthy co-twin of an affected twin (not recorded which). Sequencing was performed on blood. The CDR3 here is CASSPGFQPQHF.